Below are 12 T cell receptor beta chains sequenced from a single sample in a study of early T cells in non-severe SARS-CoV-2 infection (TCRdb year 2021). Library preparation was by 5' RACE. The reads were generated on a NextSeq 500. The public reads were run again by TCRdb, first through fastp at Q25 and then through MiXCR, and only productive beta chains were kept. Identical CDR3 proteins give one entry, which carries the most common genes and DNA. The table for this sample lists some 91,000 distinct CDR3 sequences; approximately 13% of them were counted only once. The ten largest account for about 2.1% of the sample. The sequenced material came from whole blood. These receptors all stem from an adult who was a healthcare worker with PCR-confirmed SARS-CoV-2 infection or an uninfected control (not recorded which).

The rearrangement joins TRBV29-1 to TRBJ1-3, with 7 bases lining up with TRBD1. V shed 7 bases and J 2 bases; nucleotides not matched to a gene: 8. From germline, CDR1 is SQVTM and CDR2 ANQGSEA. This CDR3 spans 14 amino acids. Written as DNA, the CDR3 is TGCAGCGCTGGGAAGACAGGGACTGGAAACACCATATATTTT. Protein sequence: CSAGKTGTGNTIYF.

This clonotype was observed a few times. The chain uses TRBV28 and TRBJ1-5, with D unclear. The length of the CDR3 is 15 residues. Germline CDR1 and CDR2: MDHEN and SYDVKM. V lost 2 bases, J lost 0 bases, and 8 bases lay in between. The CDR3 is CASSLASGSNQPQHF. The DNA for the CDR3 is TGTGCCAGCAGTTTAGCATCGGGTAGCAATCAGCCCCAGCATTTT.

This clonotype was observed a handful of times. The chain carries TRBV14 and TRBJ1-2; no reliable D call. Germline V lookup: CDR1 SGHDN, CDR2 FVKESK. The V and J ends lost 3 bases and 4 bases respectively, with 9 bases between them. The CDR3 has 13 amino acids. Written as DNA, the CDR3 is TGTGCCAGCAGCCAGGGTCTTGGCTATGGCTACACCTTC. It yields the protein CASSQGLGYGYTF.

The rearrangement links TRBV6-6 to TRBJ1-4; 9 bases align to TRBD1. CDR3 size: 15 residues. Trimming removed 6 bases from V and 5 bases from J; junction bases left unmatched: 7. Germline V lookup: CDR1 MNHNY, CDR2 SVGAGI (reference sequence). CDR3 sequence (DNA): TGTGCCAGCAGGGGGGGGACAGGGCGGAATGAAAAACTGTTTTTT. Residues: CASRGGTGRNEKLFF.

The table lists this clonotype with many counts. The chain uses TRBV20-1 and TRBJ1-2; D not certain. The germline V and J ends were trimmed by 1 base and 8 bases, with 8 bases remaining between them. This CDR3 comprises 11 residues. The germline V gene has CDR1 DFQATT and CDR2 SNEGSKA (reference sequence). The CDR3 DNA is TGCAGTGCTAGAGGGCAGAACGGCTACACCTTC. Protein sequence: CSARGQNGYTF.

This clonotype occurred a few times. This chain uses TRBV18 with TRBJ2-7; no reliable D call. The V end was cut by 2 bases, the J end by 7 bases, with 12 bases between. CDR1 and CDR2 (germline): KGHSH, LQKENI. The CDR3 has 13 residues. CDR3 residues: CASSPGGEREQYF. CDR3 sequence (DNA): TGTGCCAGCTCACCAGGTGGAGAGCGAGAGCAGTACTTC.

This clonotype has at least ten counts. The chain couples TRBV10-2 to TRBJ1-5; the match to TRBD1 covers 8 bases. Germline V gene lookup returns CDR1 WSHSY and CDR2 SAAADI. This CDR3 is 14 amino acids long. After removal of 4 bases from V and 6 bases from J, the junction contained 5 bases not matched to a gene. As DNA, the CDR3 is TGCGCCAGCAGTGGGACAGGGCAGGTTCAGCCCCAGCATTTT. Translation gives CASSGTGQVQPQHF.

This clonotype was detected only a few times. This chain links TRBV6-2 or TRBV6-3 with TRBJ1-2; 10 bases fit TRBD1. CDR1 and CDR2 from the germline V gene are MNHEY and SVGEGT. V was clipped by 0 bases and J by 4 bases; unmatched bases: 2. This CDR3 has 15 residues. The CDR3 coding sequence is TGTGCCAGCAGTTACTCGGACAGGGGGACCTATGGCTACACCTTC. Translation gives CASSYSDRGTYGYTF.

This clonotype was seen only a few times. The chain carries TRBV28 and TRBJ2-1; D perhaps matches TRBD2 (6 bases). The germline V gene encodes CDR1 MDHEN and CDR2 SYDVKM. This CDR3 has 12 amino acids. Trimming pared 9 bases from V and 8 bases from J, leaving 14 bases between. The CDR3 here is CAREGPWDEQFF. For the CDR3, the DNA is TGTGCCAGGGAGGGCCCCTGGGATGAGCAGTTCTTC.

This clonotype was recorded a few times. V and J are TRBV2 and TRBJ2-5; perhaps D is TRBD1 or TRBD2 (6 bases each). Trimming cost V 3 bases and J 7 bases, with 21 bases left between them. The CDR3 is 16 residues long. Germline CDR1 SNHLY, CDR2 FYNNEI. CDR3 nucleotides: TGTGCCAGCAGTGACCTTCCCCCGGGGGCCCGTGGGACCCAGTACTTC. Protein product: CASSDLPPGARGTQYF. The whole variable domain, filled in from reference TRBV2 and TRBJ2-5, reads EPEVTQTPSHQVTQMGQEVILRCVPISNHLYFYWYRQILGQKVEFLVSFYNNEISEKSEIFDDQFSVERPDGSNFTLKIRSTKLEDSAMYFCASSDLPPGARGTQYFGPGTRLLVL.

This clonotype was detected a few times. This sequence joins TRBV29-1 and TRBJ1-1, with D possibly matching TRBD1 (6 bases). CDR3 length: 15 amino acids. Germline-derived CDR1 and CDR2 are SQVTM and ANQGSEA. The V and J ends lost 3 bases and 1 base respectively, with 15 bases between them. This CDR3 reads CSVEKGTGWNTEAFF. CDR3 DNA: TGCAGCGTTGAGAAGGGAACAGGGTGGAACACTGAAGCTTTCTTT.

In this sample, this clonotype turned up a few times. This chain links TRBV12-5 with TRBJ2-2, with D perhaps matching TRBD1 or TRBD2 (5 bases each). This CDR3 comprises 15 residues. Trimming stripped 1 base from V and 3 bases from J, with 9 bases between. Per the germline V gene, CDR1 is LGHNT and CDR2 is FRNRAP. The CDR3 is CASGLGETDTGELFF. CDR3 coding DNA: TGTGCTAGTGGTTTGGGGGAGACAGACACCGGGGAGCTGTTTTTT.